A single sample gave rise to the 21 T cell receptor beta chains below, sequenced in a study of blood T cell repertoires in COVID-19. Profiled with immunoSEQ multiplex PCR; TCRdb holds only in-frame clones, not every one. Of approximately 150,000 clones detected, over 65% appear once; the ten largest clones hold more than 2%. Sample: peripheral blood. The receptors derive from a man between 65 and 85 years old with acute or convalescent COVID-19.

The chain carries TRBV6-4 and TRBJ2-3; 10 bases match TRBD2. This CDR3 contains 15 residues. The junction had 6 bases not matched to a gene; V was cut back by 3 bases and J by 6 bases. CDR1 is MRHNA and CDR2 is SNTAGT in the germline V gene. The CDR3 loop is CASSEGAGGLDTQYF. DNA of the CDR3: TGTGCCAGCAGTGAAGGAGCGGGGGGGCTGGATACGCAGTATTTT.

CDR3 sequence: CASSVRDSTFYEQYF. The CDR3 DNA reads TGTGCCAGCAGCGTGCGGGACAGTACTTTCTACGAGCAGTACTTC. The chain is built from TRBV28 and TRBJ2-7, with a tentative D call TRBD1 (7 bases). Trimming left V 6 bases short and J 3 bases short, with 18 bases between. CDR1 is MDHEN, CDR2 SYDVKM, per germline. The CDR3 is 15 residues long. The full variable domain, its missing parts supplied by reference TRBV28 and TRBJ2-7, is DVKVTQSSRYLVKRTGEKVFLECVQDMDHENMFWYRQDPGLGLRLIYFSYDVKMKEKGDIPEGYSVSREKKERFSLILESASTNQTSMYLCASSVRDSTFYEQYFGPGTRLTVT.

In the case of this clone: At one end, the junction sequence differs from germline, possibly due to a read error. The V gene is TRBV18, the J gene TRBJ2-5; 11 bases map to TRBD1. CDR1 and CDR2 from the germline V gene are KGHSH and LQKENI. The CDR3 has 16 residues. DNA for the CDR3: TGTGCCAGCTCCCCACAGGACAGGGGGCCCCCAGAGACCCAGTACTTC. This sequence encodes CASSPQDRGPPETQYF.

The CDR3, as DNA: TGTGCCAGTACGGGACTAGTGGGTCCCGGGGAGCTGTTTTTT. Protein sequence: CASTGLVGPGELFF. This chain links TRBV19 with TRBJ2-2, with 8 nucleotides matching TRBD2. Losses at the gene ends were 7 bases for V and 6 bases for J; bases not matched to a gene: 7. CDR3 length: 14 residues. CDR1 is LNHDA and CDR2 is SQIVND in the germline V gene (reference sequence).

The genes are TRBV7-9 and TRBJ2-3; TRBD1 is a possible D gene (6 bases). Per germline, CDR1 SEHNR and CDR2 FQNEAQ (reference sequence). The CDR3 is made up of 14 amino acids. Trimming stripped 5 bases from V and 6 bases from J, with 15 bases between. The CDR3: CASSSNTGTDTQYF. CDR3 coding DNA: TGTGCCAGCAGCAGCAATACAGGGACCGATACGCAGTATTTT.

This sequence joins TRBV5-1 and TRBJ1-4, with 10 bases matching TRBD1. CDR3 length: 14 residues. Unmatched junction bases numbered 7, after V lost 7 bases and J lost 7 bases. Germline assignment: CDR1 SGHRS and CDR2 YFSETQ. CDR3 protein: CASGLTGGGEKLFF. CDR3 nucleotide sequence: TGCGCCAGCGGTCTGACAGGGGGCGGTGAAAAACTGTTTTTT.

V gene TRBV7-3 combines with J gene TRBJ2-3; D perhaps matches TRBD2 (5 bases). Per the germline V gene, CDR1 is SGHTA and CDR2 is FQGTGA. The CDR3 is 15 amino acids. Trimming shortened V by 5 bases and J by 2 bases, and 14 bases separated the two germline ends. The CDR3 region is CASSPVRVFTDTQYF. The CDR3 coding sequence is TGTGCCAGCAGCCCGGTGAGGGTATTCACAGATACGCAGTATTTT.

In its sample, this clone was seen a few times. The chain is built from TRBV4-1 and TRBJ2-6; 7 bases map to TRBD1. V shed 4 bases and J 3 bases; nucleotides not matched to a gene: 3. The CDR3 spans 15 residues. CDR1 MGHRA and CDR2 YSYEKL come from the germline V gene. CDR3 sequence: CASSPTGVGANVLTF. The CDR3 bases are TGCGCCAGCAGCCCCACAGGGGTTGGGGCCAACGTCCTGACTTTC.

The CDR3 nucleotides are TGTGCCAGTAGTATGATTAGGGGGCGCAGCGCAGATACGCAGTATTTT. Translated: CASSMIRGRSADTQYF. The J gene is TRBJ2-3, the V gene TRBV19; 7 bases fit TRBD1. The length of the CDR3 is 16 residues. Germline CDR1 and CDR2: LNHDA and SQIVND (reference sequence). V lost 3 bases to trimming and J lost 4 bases; unmatched junction nucleotides: 10.

V usage is TRBV6-1 and J usage is TRBJ1-2, with D perhaps matching TRBD1 (6 bases). CDR3 length: 14 residues. CDR1 is MNHNS, CDR2 SASEGT, per germline. The germline V and J ends were trimmed by 2 bases and 2 bases, with 9 bases remaining between them. CDR3 sequence: CASSESGQNYGYTF. The CDR3 DNA reads as TGTGCCAGCAGTGAATCCGGACAGAACTATGGCTACACCTTC.

V usage is TRBV4-1 and J usage is TRBJ2-7, with 7 bases fitting TRBD1. CDR3 length: 17 residues. Germline V gene lookup returns CDR1 MGHRA and CDR2 YSYEKL. After removal of 1 base from V and 3 bases from J, the junction contained 12 bases not matched to a gene. CDR3 sequence reads: CASSQGPHTGEIYEQYF. CDR3 DNA sequence: TGCGCCAGCAGCCAAGGCCCCCACACAGGGGAGATCTACGAGCAGTACTTC.

The chain employs TRBV6-5 and TRBJ1-4, with a weak D call TRBD1 (5 bases). Trimming removed 6 bases from V and 4 bases from J, with 15 bases in between. The CDR3 is 15 residues long. CDR1 is MNHEY, CDR2 SVGAGI, per germline. The CDR3 sequence: CASRSRATFNEKLFF. DNA for the CDR3: TGTGCCAGCAGGTCCAGGGCCACCTTTAATGAAAAACTGTTTTTT.

V and J are TRBV11-2 and TRBJ2-7; 8 nucleotides align to TRBD1. The CDR3 runs 13 residues. Germline CDR1 is SGHAT and CDR2 is FQNNGV. Trimming took 4 bases from V and 6 from J; bases not matched to a gene: 5. The CDR3 DNA is TGTGCCAGCAGCTCCCTCGGACAGGGCGAGCAGTACTTC. It encodes CASSSLGQGEQYF. The complete variable domain, with remaining parts taken from reference TRBV11-2 and TRBJ2-7, reads EAGVAQSPRYKIIEKRQSVAFWCNPISGHATLYWYQQILGQGPKLLIQFQNNGVVDDSQLPKDRFSAERLKGVDSTLKIQPAKLEDSAVYLCASSSLGQGEQYFGPGTRLTVT.

The chain employs TRBV2 and TRBJ2-7, with D perhaps matching TRBD1 (5 bases). CDR1 and CDR2 from the germline V gene are SNHLY and FYNNEI. Trimming took 5 bases from V and 4 from J, leaving 15 bases between them. The CDR3 runs 14 residues. CDR3 in amino acids: CASSRDSNLYEQYF. CDR3 nucleotide sequence: TGTGCCAGCAGTCGTGACAGTAACCTTTACGAGCAGTACTTC.

The rearrangement links TRBV10-1 to TRBJ1-4, with D uncertain. The CDR3 is made up of 14 amino acids. The germline V gene encodes CDR1 WNHNN and CDR2 SYGVQD (reference sequence). The V end lost 2 bases, the J end lost 8 bases, and 12 bases lay between the germline ends. For the CDR3, the DNA is TGCGCCAGCAGTGAGCATAGCGGTGCGGAAAAACTGTTTTTT. As protein: CASSEHSGAEKLFF.

The V and J genes are TRBV29-1 and TRBJ1-1, with 8 bases identical to TRBD1. Trimming took 4 bases from V and 0 from J; bases not matched to a gene: 4. The germline gives CDR1 SQVTM, CDR2 ANQGSEA. The CDR3 has 14 residues. The CDR3 sequence: CSVGQGSMNTEAFF. The CDR3 nucleotides are TGCAGCGTTGGACAGGGGTCCATGAACACTGAAGCTTTCTTT.

This clone appeared once. The rearrangement uses TRBV3-1 (or the pseudogene TRBV3-2) and TRBJ1-1, with 8 bases that match TRBD1. The V segment lost 7 bases and the J segment 0 bases; nucleotides outside the gene matches: 7. CDR1 is LGHDT, CDR2 YNNKEL, per germline (reference sequence). The CDR3 extends over 15 amino acids. In DNA, the CDR3 is TGTGCCAGCACGGGGGCAGGGGGCGTGAACACTGAAGCTTTCTTT. It codes for CASTGAGGVNTEAFF.

The rearrangement uses TRBV7-8 and TRBJ2-2, with TRBD1 matching 8 bases. The J segment lost 1 base and the V segment lost 5 bases, leaving 3 bases of the junction unmatched. This CDR3 comprises 15 residues. Germline assignment: CDR1 SGHVS and CDR2 FQNEAQ. This CDR3 is CASSGTGVNTGELFF. In nucleotides, the CDR3 is TGTGCCAGCAGCGGGACAGGAGTGAACACCGGGGAGCTGTTTTTT.

V gene TRBV30 combines with J gene TRBJ1-2, with D possibly matching TRBD1 (5 bases). From germline, CDR1 is GTSNPN and CDR2 SVGIG (reference sequence). V dropped 5 bases and J dropped 7 bases, with 14 bases sitting between them. CDR3 length: 12 residues. This CDR3 reads CAWGRVSAGYTF. CDR3 nucleotide sequence: TGTGCCTGGGGCAGGGTCTCGGCTGGCTACACCTTC. The full variable domain, rest sourced from reference TRBV30 and TRBJ1-2, is SQTIHQWPATLVQPVGSPLSLECTVEGTSNPNLYWYRQAAGRGLQLLFYSVGIGQISSEVPQNLSASRPQDRQFILSSKKLLLSDSGFYLCAWGRVSAGYTFGSGTRLTVV.

The gene calls are TRBV3-1 (or the pseudogene TRBV3-2) and TRBJ2-1, with D tentatively TRBD2 (5 bases). Germline V gene sequence: CDR1 LGHDT, CDR2 YNNKEL (reference sequence). V was trimmed by 0 bases and J by 12 bases, leaving 12 bases between them. The CDR3 extends over 13 amino acids. CDR3 amino acids: CASSQEGGPRQFF. In DNA, the CDR3 is TGTGCCAGCAGCCAAGAAGGCGGGCCGAGGCAGTTCTTC.

The chain combines TRBV10-1 with TRBJ1-5, with a possible D match to TRBD1 (5 bases). The CDR3 spans 13 residues. The germline V and J ends were trimmed by 0 bases and 7 bases, with 7 bases remaining between them. The germline CDR1 and CDR2 sequences are WNHNN and SYGVQD (reference sequence). Here the CDR3 reads CASSESRGQPQHF. The CDR3 DNA reads TGCGCCAGCAGTGAGTCCCGGGGGCAGCCCCAGCATTTT.